The 2 T cell receptor beta chains below were found in one sample sequenced in a study of blood T cells in healthy people across ages. A second 7 to 11 cycle PCR used barcoded and J-beta primers. TCRdb reprocessed the 5' RACE reads via MiXCR and lists one record per CDR3 protein. The sample carries around 1,000,000 distinct CDR3 sequences, around two fifths recorded once. The specimen sequenced was blood. These receptors came from a young man in good health.

This clonotype was detected a few times. CDR3 bases: TGTGCCAGCAGTGAACGGGACAGGGACTACAATGAGCAGTTCTTC. Residues: CASSERDRDYNEQFF. This chain connects TRBV6-1 to TRBJ2-1, with 9 bases that match TRBD1. There are 15 residues in the CDR3. Germline V gives CDR1 MNHNS, CDR2 SASEGT. V shed 2 bases and J 3 bases; nucleotides not matched to a gene: 2.

CDR3 DNA sequence: TGTGCCAGCAGTTACCCCGGGGAAAGAGGCCACGAGCAGTACTTC. This codes for CASSYPGERGHEQYF. V is TRBV6-2 or TRBV6-3 and J is TRBJ2-7, with a possible D match to TRBD2 (5 bases). The CDR3 has 15 residues. The germline V gene encodes CDR1 MNHEY and CDR2 SVGEGT. Deletions cut 2 bases from V and 5 bases from J, with 16 bases between.